These T cell receptor beta chains were read from a single sample in a study of T-cell memory formation after mild COVID-19. TCRdb recomputed calls from the 5' RACE reads with MiXCR, one row per CDR3 protein. This sample has about 340,000 distinct CDR3 sequences, with 20% to 25% found just once. Sequencing was performed on PBMCs or a T cell subset sorted from them (not recorded which). Source of these receptors: a man aged 18 to 29 who had mild COVID-19 (a few samples of this study predate the infection). Cell type and time point are not known. Both conserved end residues are part of each CDR3. D genes are given only for firm matches. The size entry is marked missing in some rows and otherwise reads once, few, many or a size class.

.	12	.	TRBV2	TRBJ1-2	CASSVVLGGYTF	TGTGCCAGCAGTGTTGTGTTAGGGGGCTACACCTTC
.	16	few	TRBV20-1	TRBJ1-1	CSARDTRAGMNTEAFF	TGCAGTGCTAGAGATACGAGGGCAGGCATGAACACTGAAGCTTTCTTT
.	17	few	TRBV4-2	TRBJ2-3	CASSPTGQGVSTDTQYF	TGTGCCAGCAGCCCAACGGGGCAGGGAGTTTCGACAGATACGCAGTATTTT
.	14	.	TRBV6-2/TRBV6-3	TRBJ2-7	CASSYSLGRYEQYF	TGTGCCAGCAGTTACTCCCTCGGTCGATACGAGCAGTACTTC
.	15	.	TRBV6-5	TRBJ2-7	CASSYGSSTPYEQYF	TGTGCCAGCAGTTACGGGTCTAGCACTCCCTACGAGCAGTACTTC
.	16	few	TRBV4-2	TRBJ2-1	CASSQDPVSSYNEQFF	TGTGCCAGCAGCCAAGACCCAGTGAGCTCCTACAATGAGCAGTTCTTC
.	12	.	TRBV23-1	TRBJ2-7	CASREGTYEQYF	TGCGCCAGCAGGGAGGGTACCTACGAGCAGTACTTC
.	14	once	TRBV6-2/TRBV6-3	TRBJ2-1	CASSYRPGEPGQFF	TGTGCCAGCAGTTACCGTCCGGGAGAACCCGGGCAGTTCTTC
.	17	.	TRBV5-1	TRBJ2-5	CASNPGTKGSAGETQYF	TGCGCCAGCAACCCCGGGACAAAGGGTAGCGCGGGAGAGACCCAGTACTTC
TRBD2	13	.	TRBV5-1	TRBJ2-3	CASRTGEGNTQYF	TGCGCCAGCCGAACCGGGGAGGGGAATACGCAGTATTTT
TRBD1	14	few	TRBV6-4	TRBJ2-3	CASSNRGPGDTQYF	TGTGCCAGCAGTAACAGGGGGCCAGGGGATACGCAGTATTTT
.	16	.	TRBV5-1	TRBJ1-1	CASSLRPDPKDTEAFF	TGCGCCAGCAGCTTGAGGCCGGATCCGAAGGACACTGAAGCTTTCTTT
.	17	.	TRBV6-5	TRBJ2-6	CASSKWSPGTGANVLTF	TGTGCCAGCAGTAAATGGAGTCCCGGGACTGGGGCCAACGTCCTGACTTTC
.	13	few	TRBV29-1	TRBJ1-1	CSVARFGNTEAFF	TGCAGCGTTGCCCGATTCGGGAACACTGAAGCTTTCTTT
TRBD1	14	.	TRBV18	TRBJ1-5	CASSPGQGARSQHF	TGTGCCAGCTCACCCGGACAGGGGGCGCGGTCCCAGCATTTT
TRBD1	17	.	TRBV7-9	TRBJ2-3	CASKPAPGQGYTDTQYF	TGTGCCAGCAAGCCCGCACCGGGACAGGGATACACAGATACGCAGTATTTT
TRBD1	15	.	TRBV6-5	TRBJ1-3	CASMIPGQEGNTIYF	TGTGCCAGCATGATACCGGGACAGGAGGGAAACACCATATATTTT
.	11	.	TRBV20-1	TRBJ1-1	CSARRKAEAFF	TGCAGTGCTAGACGAAAAGCTGAAGCTTTCTTT
.	11	few	TRBV11-2	TRBJ2-7	CASSLGGAPDF	TGTGCCAGCAGCTTAGGGGGGGCCCCTGACTTC
.	12	many	TRBV28	TRBJ1-2	CASSISFYGYTF	TGTGCCAGCTCGATCAGCTTTTATGGCTACACCTTC
.	14	.	TRBV20-1	TRBJ1-1	CSAPTWVVGTEAFF	TGCAGTGCTCCGACGTGGGTTGTCGGCACTGAAGCTTTCTTT
TRBD1	15	few	TRBV7-2	TRBJ1-5	CASSQYRGANQPQHF	TGTGCCAGCAGCCAATACAGGGGTGCCAATCAGCCCCAGCATTTT
.	14	few	TRBV20-1	TRBJ2-3	CSARAGSDADTQYF	TGCAGTGCTAGGGCCGGGTCGGACGCAGATACGCAGTATTTT
.	14	.	TRBV6-5	TRBJ1-5	CASSALGKTQPQHF	TGTGCCAGCAGTGCCCTCGGGAAGACTCAGCCCCAGCATTTT
.	15	.	TRBV7-2	TRBJ2-5	CASSLQVEASETQYF	TGTGCCAGCAGCTTACAGGTAGAGGCGTCAGAGACCCAGTACTTC
.	14	.	TRBV7-8	TRBJ1-1	CASSLKGGGTEAFF	TGTGCCAGCAGCCTCAAGGGGGGTGGGACTGAAGCTTTCTTT
.	14	few	TRBV5-1	TRBJ1-1	CASSVRTENTEAFF	TGCGCCAGCAGCGTACGAACAGAGAACACTGAAGCTTTCTTT
.	12	.	TRBV11-2	TRBJ2-1	CASSLVGGQQFF	TGTGCCAGCAGCTTAGTCGGCGGGCAGCAGTTCTTC
.	13	few	TRBV9	TRBJ1-2	CASSVENGYGYTF	TGTGCCAGCAGCGTAGAGAATGGATATGGCTACACCTTC
TRBD1	14	few	TRBV6-1	TRBJ1-2	CASSEVQGVYGYTF	TGTGCCAGCAGTGAAGTACAGGGGGTTTATGGCTACACCTTC
.	16	few	TRBV6-2/TRBV6-3	TRBJ2-4	CASGPAGSLAKNIQYF	TGTGCCAGCGGACCAGCGGGCTCGCTAGCCAAAAACATTCAGTACTTC
TRBD1	15	few	TRBV4-3	TRBJ2-2	CASSQGTGPTGELFF	TGCGCCAGCAGCCAAGGGACAGGTCCCACCGGGGAGCTGTTTTTT
TRBD1	18	.	TRBV15	TRBJ2-6	CATSSFGTGYSGANVLTF	TGTGCCACCAGCAGTTTTGGGACAGGGTACTCTGGGGCCAACGTCCTGACTTTC
TRBD2	18	few	TRBV4-3	TRBJ2-1	CASSQDLGGLAGFGEQFF	TGCGCCAGCAGCCAAGATCTCGGGGGACTAGCGGGGTTCGGTGAGCAGTTCTTC
.	13	.	TRBV19	TRBJ2-2	CASSIWRAGELFF	TGTGCCAGTAGTATTTGGCGAGCCGGGGAGCTGTTTTTT
.	19	once	TRBV7-2	TRBJ1-5	CASSLGPPGQLYSNQPQHF	TGTGCCAGCAGCTTGGGACCCCCCGGACAGCTGTATAGCAATCAGCCCCAGCATTTT
.	16	.	TRBV7-8	TRBJ1-5	CASIRGRWESNQPQHF	TGTGCCAGCATCCGAGGTCGCTGGGAGTCCAATCAGCCCCAGCATTTT
.	15	.	TRBV5-1	TRBJ1-6	CASSLGPGAYSPLHF	TGCGCCAGCAGCTTGGGGCCAGGGGCTTATTCACCCCTCCACTTT
.	15	.	TRBV12-3/TRBV12-4	TRBJ1-5	CASSLTQAHNQPQHF	TGTGCCAGCAGTTTGACCCAGGCACACAATCAGCCCCAGCATTTT
.	15	many	TRBV5-5	TRBJ2-2	CASSLVGLNTGELFF	TGTGCCAGCAGCTTGGTGGGGCTGAACACCGGGGAGCTGTTTTTT
TRBD1	15	.	TRBV28	TRBJ1-6	CASSLRTGGHSPLHF	TGTGCCAGCAGTTTACGGACAGGGGGCCACTCACCCCTCCACTTT
TRBD2	14	.	TRBV20-1	TRBJ2-1	CSWERGGQGHEQFF	TGCAGTTGGGAGCGGGGGGGCCAGGGACATGAGCAGTTCTTC
.	13	.	TRBV5-1	TRBJ2-1	CASSLGGMSEQFF	TGCGCCAGCAGCTTGGGGGGAATGAGTGAGCAGTTCTTC
.	12	.	TRBV12-3/TRBV12-4	TRBJ2-1	CASSHTGLEQFF	TGTGCCAGCAGTCATACAGGGCTTGAGCAGTTCTTC
.	15	few	TRBV5-1	TRBJ2-1	CASSLVVGANNEQFF	TGCGCCAGCAGCTTGGTGGTGGGGGCCAACAATGAGCAGTTCTTC
.	16	.	TRBV11-2	TRBJ2-3	CASSLSTPYGTDTQYF	TGTGCCAGCAGCTTATCTACCCCTTACGGCACAGATACGCAGTATTTT